Listed below are T cell receptor beta chains from one sample, sequenced in a study of beta chain features in type 1 diabetes. The table came from immunoSEQ multiplex PCR; TCRdb's copy has only in-frame clones and leaves some out. The sample shows about 340,000 clones, roughly 8.8% of them seen only once. The sequencing sample was made of central memory CD4+ T cells from blood. All receptors derive from a young man with type 1 diabetes. Each CDR3 is given with its conserved first and last residue. Each record gives: J gene, D gene, V gene, clone size, CDR3 protein, CDR3 DNA. D genes are given only for firm matches. Clone size is not always given. Where it is, it says once, few, many or a class for expanded clones.

>TRBJ1-6|TRBD1|TRBV7-2|.
CASSSTGLGWSPLHF
TGTGCCAGCAGCTCGACAGGGCTAGGATGGTCACCCCTCCACTTT
>TRBJ2-2|TRBD1|TRBV25-1|.
CASTGQGGQTGELFF
TGTGCCAGCACTGGACAGGGAGGTCAAACCGGGGAGCTGTTTTTT
>TRBJ1-6|.|TRBV23-1|many
CASTGDGGPGNSPLHF
TGCGCCAGCACCGGGGATGGGGGGCCGGGGAATTCACCCCTCCACTTT
>TRBJ1-3|.|TRBV19|.
CASTPLDTYGNTIYF
TGTGCCAGTACCCCTCTCGACACTTATGGAAACACCATATATTTT
>TRBJ2-3|.|TRBV28|few
CASGGADGTDTQYF
TGTGCCAGCGGGGGGGCAGATGGCACAGATACGCAGTATTTT
>TRBJ2-1|.|TRBV30|many
CASARGYNEQFF
TGTGCCAGCGCCCGGGGCTACAATGAGCAGTTCTTC
>TRBJ2-7|.|TRBV10-1|.
CASSERGFVAYEQYF
TGCGCCAGCAGTGAGCGGGGATTTGTGGCCTACGAGCAGTACTTC
>TRBJ1-3|.|TRBV29-1|few
CSALIGSGNTIYF
TGCAGCGCCCTTATTGGGTCCGGAAACACCATATATTTT
>TRBJ2-4|.|TRBV30|many
CAWSVLGGQSSNIQYF
TGTGCCTGGAGTGTACTGGGGGGACAGTCGTCAAACATTCAGTACTTC
>TRBJ1-1|.|TRBV9|.
CASSETGRMNTEAFF
TGTGCCAGCAGCGAGACAGGCAGGATGAACACTGAAGCTTTCTTT
>TRBJ2-1|.|TRBV14|many
CASSPGLLKQFF
TGTGCCAGCAGCCCAGGACTATTGAAGCAGTTCTTC
>TRBJ1-2|.|TRBV6-6|.
CASSSETRNWDYGYTF
TGTGCCAGCAGTTCCGAAACCCGGAACTGGGACTATGGCTACACCTTC
>TRBJ2-5|.|TRBV18|few
CASSPLQVETQYF
TGTGCCAGCTCACCCCTGCAGGTGGAGACCCAGTACTTC
>TRBJ2-5|.|TRBV11-2|.
CASSLRQGEGQETQYF
TGTGCCAGCAGCTTAAGGCAGGGTGAAGGGCAAGAGACCCAGTACTTC
>TRBJ2-3|.|TRBV23-1|.
CASSQTGTLYPTDTQYF
TGCGCCAGCAGTCAAACAGGGACACTATACCCCACAGATACGCAGTATTTT
>TRBJ2-3|TRBD1|TRBV5-8|few
CASSQGTGNTDTQYF
TGTGCCAGCAGCCAAGGGACAGGGAACACAGATACGCAGTATTTT
>TRBJ1-3|.|TRBV18|.
CASSKDRNTIYF
TGTGCCAGCTCAAAAGACCGAAACACCATATATTTT
>TRBJ1-2|.|TRBV6-5|.
CASSDQSRGLGYTF
TGTGCCAGCAGCGACCAGTCCCGGGGGTTGGGCTACACCTTC
>TRBJ2-1|TRBD1|TRBV7-2|.
CASVPQTGAYNEQFF
TGTGCCAGCGTTCCCCAGACAGGGGCCTACAATGAGCAGTTCTTC
>TRBJ2-1|.|TRBV7-2|many
CASSLRQGYNEQFF
TGTGCCAGCAGCTTAAGGCAGGGATACAATGAGCAGTTCTTC
>TRBJ2-3|.|TRBV28|few
CASTDDYTQYF
TGTGCCAGCACCGACGATTATACGCAGTATTTT
>TRBJ1-5|.|TRBV30|few
CAWSNLNNQPQHF
TGTGCCTGGAGTAACCTCAACAATCAGCCCCAGCATTTT
>TRBJ1-4|.|TRBV7-9|.
CASSAGPNEKLFF
TGTGCCAGCAGCGCGGGGCCGAATGAAAAACTGTTTTTT
>TRBJ2-3|TRBD2|TRBV28|.
CARSPPQRGVSTDTQYF
TGTGCCAGGTCCCCGCCCCAGCGGGGGGTTAGCACAGATACGCAGTATTTT
>TRBJ2-5|.|TRBV20-1|.
CSALRAMGQYF
TGCAGTGCTCTGCGGGCTATGGGGCAGTACTTC
>TRBJ2-2|.|TRBV2|few
CASGLGQNTGELFF
TGTGCCAGCGGCCTCGGACAGAACACCGGGGAGCTGTTTTTT
>TRBJ1-5|.|TRBV20-1|.
CSARWEAQHF
TGCAGTGCTAGATGGGAGGCCCAGCATTTT
>TRBJ1-1|.|TRBV11-2|few
CASSPIPGTEAFF
TGTGCCAGCAGCCCTATCCCGGGCACTGAAGCTTTCTTT
>TRBJ2-2|.|TRBV7-6|few
CASTMGTGELFF
TGTGCCAGCACCATGGGCACCGGGGAGCTGTTTTTT
>TRBJ2-3|.|TRBV9|few
CASSPEGQSTDTQYF
TGTGCCAGCAGCCCGGAGGGACAGTCCACAGATACGCAGTATTTT
>TRBJ1-6|TRBD1|TRBV5-1|.
CASSWDSSSPLHF
TGCGCCAGCAGCTGGGACAGTAGCTCACCCCTCCACTTT
>TRBJ1-5|TRBD1|TRBV5-1|few
CASSEGQGAGQPQHF
TGCGCCAGCAGCGAGGGACAGGGGGCGGGTCAGCCCCAGCATTTT
>TRBJ1-3|.|TRBV4-3|once
CASSDRSSGNTIYF
TGCGCCAGCTCGGACCGGTCCTCTGGAAACACCATATATTTT
>TRBJ2-7|.|TRBV28|.
CASSLSGYEQYF
TGTGCCAGCAGTCTTTCCGGGTACGAGCAGTACTTC
>TRBJ1-6|.|TRBV25-1|.
CASTEDPTNSPLHF
TGTGCCAGCACTGAAGACCCCACTAATTCACCCCTCCACTTT
>TRBJ2-1|TRBD2|TRBV28|.
CASSPLLAGGPVEQFF
TGTGCCAGCAGCCCCTTACTGGCGGGGGGGCCCGTTGAGCAGTTCTTC
>TRBJ2-4|TRBD1|TRBV10-3|few
CASSGQGLRLAYF
TGTGCCAGCAGTGGACAGGGGCTTAGGCTTGCGTACTTC